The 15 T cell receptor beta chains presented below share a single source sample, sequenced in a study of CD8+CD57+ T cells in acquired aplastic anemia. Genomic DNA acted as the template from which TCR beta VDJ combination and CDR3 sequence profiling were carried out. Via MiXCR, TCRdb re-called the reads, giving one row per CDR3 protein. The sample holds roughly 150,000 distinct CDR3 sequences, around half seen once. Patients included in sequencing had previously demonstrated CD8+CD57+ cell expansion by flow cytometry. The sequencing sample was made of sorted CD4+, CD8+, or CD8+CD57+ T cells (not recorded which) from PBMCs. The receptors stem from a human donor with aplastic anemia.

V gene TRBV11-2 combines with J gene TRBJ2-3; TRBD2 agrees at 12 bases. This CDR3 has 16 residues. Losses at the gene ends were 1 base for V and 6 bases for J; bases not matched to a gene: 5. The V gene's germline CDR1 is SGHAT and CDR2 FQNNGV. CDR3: CASSLVLAGGGDTQYF. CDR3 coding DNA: TGTGCCAGCAGCTTAGTACTAGCGGGGGGAGGTGATACGCAGTATTTT.

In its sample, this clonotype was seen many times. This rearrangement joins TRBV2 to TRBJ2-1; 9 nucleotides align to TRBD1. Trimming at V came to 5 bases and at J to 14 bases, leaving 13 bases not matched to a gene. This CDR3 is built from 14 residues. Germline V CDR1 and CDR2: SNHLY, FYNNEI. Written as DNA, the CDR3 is TGTGCCAGCAGTACTACGGGACAGGGTTCCACGAAGTTCTTC. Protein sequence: CASSTTGQGSTKFF.

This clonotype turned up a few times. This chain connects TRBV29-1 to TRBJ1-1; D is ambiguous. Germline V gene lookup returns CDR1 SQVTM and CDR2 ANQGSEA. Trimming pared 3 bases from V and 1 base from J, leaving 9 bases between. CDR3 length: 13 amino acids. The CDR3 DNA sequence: TGCAGCGTTGAGGGGAGTCCGAACACTGAAGCTTTCTTT. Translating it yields CSVEGSPNTEAFF.

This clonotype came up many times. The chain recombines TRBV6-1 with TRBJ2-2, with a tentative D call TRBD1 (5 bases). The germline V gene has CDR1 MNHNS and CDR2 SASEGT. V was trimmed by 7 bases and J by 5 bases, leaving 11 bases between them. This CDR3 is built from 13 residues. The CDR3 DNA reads TGTGCCAGCACGAAGTCAGGGACCGGGGAGCTGTTTTTT. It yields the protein CASTKSGTGELFF.

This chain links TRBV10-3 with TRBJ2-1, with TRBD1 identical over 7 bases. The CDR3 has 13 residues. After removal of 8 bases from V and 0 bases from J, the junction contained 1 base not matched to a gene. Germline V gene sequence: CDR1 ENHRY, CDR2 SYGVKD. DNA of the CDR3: TGTGCCATCGGGGACAGCTCCTACAATGAGCAGTTCTTC. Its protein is CAIGDSSYNEQFF.

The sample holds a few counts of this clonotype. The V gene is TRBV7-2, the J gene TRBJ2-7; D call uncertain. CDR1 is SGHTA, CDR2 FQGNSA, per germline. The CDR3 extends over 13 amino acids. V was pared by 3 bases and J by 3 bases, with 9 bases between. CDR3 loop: CASSFEGFYEQYF. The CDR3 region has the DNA TGTGCCAGCAGCTTTGAAGGGTTCTACGAGCAGTACTTC.

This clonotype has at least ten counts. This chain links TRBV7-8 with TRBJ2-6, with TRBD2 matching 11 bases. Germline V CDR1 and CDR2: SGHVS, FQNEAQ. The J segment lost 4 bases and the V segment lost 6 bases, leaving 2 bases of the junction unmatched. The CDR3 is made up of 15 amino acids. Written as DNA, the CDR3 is TGTGCCAGCAGACTAGCGGGAGCCGGGGCCAACGTCCTGACTTTC. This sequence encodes CASRLAGAGANVLTF. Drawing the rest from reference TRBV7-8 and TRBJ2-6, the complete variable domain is GAGVSQSPRYKVAKRGQDVALRCDPISGHVSLFWYQQALGQGPEFLTYFQNEAQLDKSGLPSDRFFAERPEGSVSTLKIQRTQQEDSAVYLCASRLAGAGANVLTFGAGSRLTVL.

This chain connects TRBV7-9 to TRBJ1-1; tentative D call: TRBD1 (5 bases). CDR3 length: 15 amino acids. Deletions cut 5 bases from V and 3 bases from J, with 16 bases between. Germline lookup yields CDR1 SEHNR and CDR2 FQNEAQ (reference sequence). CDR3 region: CASSPGVGKYTEAFF. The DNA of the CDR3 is TGTGCCAGCAGCCCGGGGGTCGGGAAATACACTGAAGCTTTCTTT.

In DNA, the CDR3 is TGTGCCATCAGGCCGGGGGAAGGAGAGACCCAGTACTTC. Amino acid sequence: CAIRPGEGETQYF. This chain links TRBV10-3 with TRBJ2-5, with a possible D match to TRBD2 (6 bases). This CDR3 is built from 13 residues. Germline values: CDR1 ENHRY, CDR2 SYGVKD. V was cut by 6 bases and J by 4 bases, with 12 bases left in between.

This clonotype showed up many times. In DNA, the CDR3 is TGTGCCAGTAGTTTTAGCGGGGGGGAAGAGACCCAGTACTTC. Its translation: CASSFSGGEETQYF. The V call is TRBV19, the J call TRBJ2-5, with 11 bases that match TRBD2. Per germline, CDR1 LNHDA and CDR2 SQIVND (reference sequence). CDR3 length: 14 amino acids. V trimming: 5 bases; J trimming: 3 bases; junction bases outside the gene matches: 2.

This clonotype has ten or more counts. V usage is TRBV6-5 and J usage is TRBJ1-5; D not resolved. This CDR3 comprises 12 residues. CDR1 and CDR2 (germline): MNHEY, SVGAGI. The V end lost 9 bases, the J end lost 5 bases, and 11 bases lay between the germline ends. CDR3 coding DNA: TGTGCCAGTGGGGAACGGTATCAGCCCCAGCATTTT. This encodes CASGERYQPQHF.

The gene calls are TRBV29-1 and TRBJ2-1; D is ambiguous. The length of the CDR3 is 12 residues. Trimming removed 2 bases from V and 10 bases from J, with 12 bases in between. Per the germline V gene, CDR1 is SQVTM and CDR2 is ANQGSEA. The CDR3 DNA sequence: TGCAGCGTTGAATTGGGTTTTCGGGAGCAGTTCTTC. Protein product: CSVELGFREQFF.

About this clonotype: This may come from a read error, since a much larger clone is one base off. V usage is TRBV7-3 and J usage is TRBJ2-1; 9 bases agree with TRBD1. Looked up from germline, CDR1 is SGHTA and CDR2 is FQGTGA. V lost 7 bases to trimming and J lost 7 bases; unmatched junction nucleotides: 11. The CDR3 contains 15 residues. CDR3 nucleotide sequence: TGTGCCAGCATCTTGGGGGGACAGGGTAAAAATGAGCAGTTCTTC. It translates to CASILGGQGKNEQFF.

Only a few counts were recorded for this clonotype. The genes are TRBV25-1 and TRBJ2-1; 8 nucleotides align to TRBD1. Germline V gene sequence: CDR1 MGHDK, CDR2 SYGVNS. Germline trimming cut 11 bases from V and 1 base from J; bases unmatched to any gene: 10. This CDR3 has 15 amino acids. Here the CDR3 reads CAWSDDRGSYNEQFF. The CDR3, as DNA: TGTGCCTGGAGCGACGACAGGGGATCCTACAATGAGCAGTTCTTC.

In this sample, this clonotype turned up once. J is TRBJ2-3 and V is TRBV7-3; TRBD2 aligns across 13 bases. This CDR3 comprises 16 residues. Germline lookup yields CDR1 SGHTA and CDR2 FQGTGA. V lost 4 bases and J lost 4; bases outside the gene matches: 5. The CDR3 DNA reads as TGTGCCAGCAGCTCTACTAGCGGGGGGGCAGCAGATACGCAGTATTTT. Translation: CASSSTSGGAADTQYF.